This T cell receptor beta chain was identified during a study of resident and recirculating memory T cells in vitiligo. Study-wide background: Whole samples, not sorted cells, were homogenized and used for genomic DNA extraction. Findings and limits, study-wide: Non-conserved TCRs across sites and patients suggested distinct clones per lesion.

Patients had received no treatment within the previous three months. With respect to this clone: Its antigen remains unidentified.

Germline CDR1 and CDR2: SEHNR and FQNEAQ (reference sequence). Trimming shortened V by 1 base and J by 5 bases, and 14 bases separated the two germline ends. The CDR3 runs 15 residues. Here immunoSEQ multiplex PCR was the method, and the copy in TCRdb shows in-frame clones only, minus some. The sample gives 35,000 to 45,000 clones, around 90% of which show up once; around 5% is in the top ten. This TCR derives from a male donor with vitiligo. Sequenced sample: blood. This chain connects TRBV7-9 to TRBJ2-5; perhaps TRBD2 as D (5 bases). In nucleotides, the CDR3 is TGTGCCAGCAGCTTAGAGATTCCGGGAAGGGAGACCCAGTACTTC. Its protein is CASSLEIPGRETQYF.